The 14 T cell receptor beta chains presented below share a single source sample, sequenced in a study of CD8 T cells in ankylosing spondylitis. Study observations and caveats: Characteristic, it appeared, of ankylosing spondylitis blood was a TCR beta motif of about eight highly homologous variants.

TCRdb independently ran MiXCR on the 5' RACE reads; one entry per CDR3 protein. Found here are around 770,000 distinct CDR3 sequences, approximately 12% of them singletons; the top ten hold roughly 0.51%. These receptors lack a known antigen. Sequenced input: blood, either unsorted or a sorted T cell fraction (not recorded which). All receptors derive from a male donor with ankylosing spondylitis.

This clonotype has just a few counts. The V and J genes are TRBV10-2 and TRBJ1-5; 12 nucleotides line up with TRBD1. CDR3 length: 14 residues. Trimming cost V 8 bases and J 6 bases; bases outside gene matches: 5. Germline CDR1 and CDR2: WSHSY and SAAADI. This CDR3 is CASGGQGAGQPQHF. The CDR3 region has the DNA TGCGCCAGCGGGGGACAGGGGGCTGGTCAGCCCCAGCATTTT.

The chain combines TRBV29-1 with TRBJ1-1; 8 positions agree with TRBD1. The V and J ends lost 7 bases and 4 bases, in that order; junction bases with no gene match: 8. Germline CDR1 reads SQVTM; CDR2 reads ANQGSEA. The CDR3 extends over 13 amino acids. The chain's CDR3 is CSAHRGSGTEAFF. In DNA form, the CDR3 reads TGCAGCGCCCACAGGGGGTCGGGCACTGAAGCTTTCTTT.

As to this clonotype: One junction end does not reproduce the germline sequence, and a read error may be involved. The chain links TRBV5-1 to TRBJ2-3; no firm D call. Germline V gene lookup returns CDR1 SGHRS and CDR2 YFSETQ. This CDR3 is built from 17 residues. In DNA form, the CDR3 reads TGCGCCAGCAGTTTGGCCGGTATGTCAGGATGGACAGATACGCAGTATTTT. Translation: CASSLAGMSGWTDTQYF.

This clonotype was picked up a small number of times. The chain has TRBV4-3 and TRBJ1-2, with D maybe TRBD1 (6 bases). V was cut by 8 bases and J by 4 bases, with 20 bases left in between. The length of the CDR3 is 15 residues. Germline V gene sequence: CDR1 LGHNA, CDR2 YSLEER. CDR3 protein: CASASSKGGVYGYTF. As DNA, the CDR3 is TGCGCCAGCGCCAGCAGCAAAGGGGGAGTCTATGGCTACACCTTC.

The CDR3 here is CASSDLFDRAGELFF. CDR3 bases: TGTGCCAGCAGCGACCTTTTCGACAGGGCCGGGGAGCTGTTTTTT. The chain carries TRBV5-5 and TRBJ2-2, with 7 bases identical to TRBD1. The J segment lost 6 bases and the V segment lost 4 bases, leaving 9 bases of the junction unmatched. Germline CDR1 is SGHKS and CDR2 is YYEKEE (reference sequence). This CDR3 has 15 amino acids.

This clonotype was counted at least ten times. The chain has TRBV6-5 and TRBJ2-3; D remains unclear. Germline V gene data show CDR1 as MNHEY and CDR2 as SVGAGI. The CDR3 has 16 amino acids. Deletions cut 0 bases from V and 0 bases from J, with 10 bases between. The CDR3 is CASSYSWATSTDTQYF. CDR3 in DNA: TGTGCCAGCAGTTACTCTTGGGCTACTAGCACAGATACGCAGTATTTT.

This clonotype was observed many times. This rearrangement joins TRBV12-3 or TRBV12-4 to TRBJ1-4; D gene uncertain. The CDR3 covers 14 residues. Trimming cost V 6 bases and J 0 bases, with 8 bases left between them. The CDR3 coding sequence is TGTGCCAGCAGCCGGTATGCAACTAATGAAAAACTGTTTTTT. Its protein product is CASSRYATNEKLFF.

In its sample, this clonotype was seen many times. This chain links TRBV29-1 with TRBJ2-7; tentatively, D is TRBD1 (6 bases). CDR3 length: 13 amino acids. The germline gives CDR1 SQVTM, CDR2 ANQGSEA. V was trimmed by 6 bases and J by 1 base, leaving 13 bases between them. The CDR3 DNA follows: TGCAGCGTCTTTAATGGACAGTCCTACGAGCAGTACTTC. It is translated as CSVFNGQSYEQYF.

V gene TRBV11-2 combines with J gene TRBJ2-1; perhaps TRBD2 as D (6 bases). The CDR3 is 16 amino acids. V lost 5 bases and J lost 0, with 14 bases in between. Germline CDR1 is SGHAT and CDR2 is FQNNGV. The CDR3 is CASSPLRRGSYNEQFF. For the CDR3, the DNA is TGTGCCAGCAGCCCGTTAAGGCGGGGCTCCTACAATGAGCAGTTCTTC.

This chain's CDR3 is CASSLGQAANTEAFF. As DNA, the CDR3 is TGCGCCAGCAGCTTGGGACAGGCTGCGAACACTGAAGCTTTCTTT. The chain uses TRBV5-1 and TRBJ1-1; TRBD1 is a possible D gene (6 bases). Germline CDR1 reads SGHRS; CDR2 reads YFSETQ. The V end was cut by 0 bases, the J end by 1 base, with 10 bases between. The CDR3 runs to 15 residues.

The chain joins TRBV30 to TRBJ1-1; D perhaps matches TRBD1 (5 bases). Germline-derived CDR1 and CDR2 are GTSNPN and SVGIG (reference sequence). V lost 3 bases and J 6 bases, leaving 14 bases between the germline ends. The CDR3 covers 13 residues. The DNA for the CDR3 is TGTGCCTGGAGGAGGGCAGGGCTGGCTGAAGCTTTCTTT. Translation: CAWRRAGLAEAFF.

CDR3 coding DNA: TGTGCCAGCAGTAGAGGGGTTCCTGAAGCTTTCTTT. Translating gives CASSRGVPEAFF. This chain uses TRBV6-2 or TRBV6-3 with TRBJ1-1; perhaps TRBD1 as D (5 bases). The CDR3 is 12 residues long. V was cut by 5 bases and J by 6 bases, with 10 bases left in between. From germline, CDR1 is MNHEY and CDR2 SVGEGT.

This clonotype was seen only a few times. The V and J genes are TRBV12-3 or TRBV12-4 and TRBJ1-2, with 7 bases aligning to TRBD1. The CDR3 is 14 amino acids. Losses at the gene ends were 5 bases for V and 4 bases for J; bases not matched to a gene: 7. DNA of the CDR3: TGTGCCAGCAGTGAAGCAGGGGGTTCCTATGGCTACACCTTC. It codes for CASSEAGGSYGYTF.

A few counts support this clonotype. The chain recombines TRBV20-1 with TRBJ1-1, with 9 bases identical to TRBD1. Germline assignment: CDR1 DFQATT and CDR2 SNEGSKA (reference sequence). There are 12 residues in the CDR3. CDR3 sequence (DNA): TGCAGACTACAGGGGGCGAGAACTGAAGCTTTCTTT. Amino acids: CRLQGARTEAFF.